These 12 T cell receptor beta chains originate from one sample sequenced in a study of T cell responses to AZD1222 COVID-19 vaccine. The data were produced by immunoSEQ multiplex PCR, yet TCRdb's version contains in-frame clones alone and is incomplete. The top ten clones hold 6.9% of a sample with 150,000 to 160,000 clones, approximately 91% of them seen once. This sample comprised peripheral blood, obtained after recovery from COVID-19. The receptors stem from an adult who had recovered from COVID-19.

Note on this clone: Other DNA sequences in this specimen translate into the identical CDR3. V and J are TRBV5-1 and TRBJ1-1; D might be TRBD1 (6 bases). Trimming pared 1 base from V and 1 base from J, leaving 8 bases between. The CDR3 is 14 residues long. The germline gives CDR1 SGHRS, CDR2 YFSETQ. This chain's CDR3 is CASSLQGTNTEAFF. For the CDR3, the DNA is TGCGCCAGCAGCTTGCAGGGGACGAACACTGAAGCTTTCTTT.

The J gene is TRBJ2-5, the V gene TRBV28, with D perhaps TRBD1 (7 bases). The CDR3 is 19 amino acids. V gave up 5 bases and J gave up 0 bases, with 25 bases separating them. CDR1 is MDHEN and CDR2 is SYDVKM in the germline V gene. DNA of the CDR3: TGTGCCAGCAGTGGGAGAGGGACCCAGGGGGGAAAGTACCAAGAGACCCAGTACTTC. Protein product: CASSGRGTQGGKYQETQYF.

This chain uses TRBV18 with TRBJ1-4; possible D gene TRBD1, 5 bases. The V and J ends lost 8 bases and 0 bases respectively, with 10 bases between them. The germline V gene has CDR1 KGHSH and CDR2 LQKENI. The CDR3 consists of 14 residues. The CDR3 spells CASGGRTTNEKLFF. DNA for the CDR3: TGTGCCAGCGGGGGACGGACAACTAATGAAAAACTGTTTTTT.

The chain carries TRBV9 and TRBJ2-3; TRBD2 might be the D (6 bases). This CDR3 contains 15 residues. Germline V gene sequence: CDR1 SGDLS, CDR2 YYNGEE. Trimming removed 0 bases from V and 2 bases from J, with 10 bases in between. CDR3 region: CASSVAGVPTDTQYF. The CDR3 nucleotides read TGTGCCAGCAGCGTAGCGGGAGTTCCCACAGATACGCAGTATTTT.

The J gene is TRBJ2-4, the V gene TRBV9; 9 bases match TRBD1. Germline trimming cut 4 bases from V and 5 bases from J; bases unmatched to any gene: 7. Looked up from germline, CDR1 is SGDLS and CDR2 is YYNGEE. The CDR3 is 15 residues long. The DNA of the CDR3 is TGTGCCAGCAGCACAGGGACAGGGTCCCAAAACATTCAGTACTTC. Protein sequence: CASSTGTGSQNIQYF.

This chain uses TRBV9 with TRBJ1-3, with D possibly TRBD1 on 5 matching bases. The CDR3 runs to 12 residues. Per germline, CDR1 SGDLS and CDR2 YYNGEE. V lost 7 bases, J lost 9 bases, and 14 bases lay in between. The DNA for the CDR3 is TGTGCCAGCGGAGGTCCCCAGGGCACCATATATTTT. It is translated as CASGGPQGTIYF.

The chain is built from TRBV2 and TRBJ2-1, with 9 bases matching TRBD2. This CDR3 comprises 16 residues. V was clipped by 4 bases and J by 5 bases; unmatched bases: 9. CDR1 is SNHLY, CDR2 FYNNEI, per germline. CDR3 region: CASSAPSGIPHNEQFF. CDR3 DNA sequence: TGTGCCAGCAGTGCCCCTAGCGGGATCCCCCACAATGAGCAGTTCTTC.

This clone was picked up one time. The CDR3 loop reads CASSQGLAGFINEQFF. CDR3 coding DNA: TGTGCCAGCAGCCAAGGGCTAGCGGGATTCATAAATGAGCAGTTCTTC. This sequence joins TRBV14 and TRBJ2-1; TRBD2 aligns across 9 bases. The CDR3 is 16 amino acids. Trimming removed 1 base from V and 7 bases from J; junction bases left unmatched: 8. CDR1 and CDR2 from the germline V gene are SGHDN and FVKESK.

The chain's CDR3 is CASSPRQGIQPQHF. The CDR3 region has the DNA TGCGCCAGCAGCCCCCGACAGGGGATTCAGCCCCAGCATTTT. The chain recombines TRBV4-1 with TRBJ1-5; 8 bases are shared with TRBD1. From germline, CDR1 is MGHRA and CDR2 YSYEKL. This CDR3 contains 14 residues. V dropped 4 bases and J dropped 6; count of bases not matched to a gene: 5.

This clone has only one observation. The chain is built from TRBV24-1 and TRBJ2-1, with 7 nucleotides matching TRBD1. Germline CDR1 KGHDR, CDR2 SFDVKD. The CDR3 is made up of 18 amino acids. Unmatched junction bases numbered 10, after V lost 3 bases and J lost 0 bases. CDR3 in DNA: TGTGCCACCAGTGATCCTAATCCGACAGGGAGCTCCTACAATGAGCAGTTCTTC. Protein product: CATSDPNPTGSSYNEQFF.

The V call is TRBV7-8, the J call TRBJ1-1; D gene unclear. Germline V gene lookup returns CDR1 SGHVS and CDR2 FQNEAQ. V was cut by 5 bases and J by 1 base, with 8 bases left in between. CDR3 length: 13 residues. The CDR3, as DNA: TGTGCCAGCAGCCGTGACCGGAACACTGAAGCTTTCTTT. Translated, it gives CASSRDRNTEAFF.

The V call is TRBV9, the J call TRBJ1-2; D is perhaps TRBD1 (5 bases). Between the trimmed V and J ends, which lost 0 bases and 7 bases, there was a span of 19 bases. The CDR3 length is 16 residues. CDR1 and CDR2 (germline): SGDLS, YYNGEE. The CDR3 spells CASSVGPGGTSGGYTF. The CDR3 DNA follows: TGTGCCAGCAGCGTAGGACCCGGGGGAACCTCGGGTGGCTACACCTTC.